This is a list of T cell receptor beta chains from one sample in a study of T cell clones after liver transplantation. Data came from immunoSEQ multiplex PCR; TCRdb stores just in-frame clones and leaves some out. Among about 70,000 clones, 80% were seen once, and the ten largest hold about 0.79%. The sequencing here drew on CD4+ T cells from blood, taken 12 months after liver transplant. The source of these receptors is a human patient who received a liver transplant. Some T cells here may be from the graft donor. CDR3s include the opening cysteine and the closing phenylalanine or tryptophan. D genes are given only for firm matches. Clone size is shown for a subset of rows, as once, few, many or a class of expanded clone.

J gene,D gene,clone size,V gene,CDR3 protein,CDR3 DNA
TRBJ2-4,NA,once,TRBV7-9,CASSPRALAKNIQYF,TGTGCCAGCAGCCCCCGGGCGCTAGCCAAAAACATTCAGTACTTC
TRBJ2-1,NA,NA,TRBV7-9,CASSFSGGNEQFF,TGTGCCAGCAGCTTTTCCGGGGGCAATGAGCAGTTCTTC
TRBJ1-4,NA,NA,TRBV5-1,CASRRTTNEKLFF,TGCGCCAGCAGACGGACAACTAATGAAAAACTGTTTTTT
TRBJ2-2,NA,few,TRBV6-6,CASRMGPLNTGELFF,TGTGCCAGCAGGATGGGGCCGTTGAACACCGGGGAGCTGTTTTTT
TRBJ1-1,NA,NA,TRBV5-1,CASSLRSAFVMNTEAFF,TGCGCCAGCAGCTTGAGATCGGCCTTCGTCATGAACACTGAAGCTTTCTTT
TRBJ2-1,NA,NA,TRBV7-3,CASSSGTPNNEQFF,TGTGCCAGCAGCTCCGGGACTCCGAACAATGAGCAGTTCTTC
TRBJ1-2,NA,NA,TRBV19,CASSVRPGTPNGGYTF,TGTGCCAGTAGCGTAAGACCCGGGACACCCAACGGGGGCTACACCTTC
TRBJ1-1,NA,NA,TRBV5-1,CASSLLGTDNTEAFF,TGCGCCAGCAGCTTGCTTGGCACAGATAACACTGAAGCTTTCTTT
TRBJ1-4,TRBD1,NA,TRBV7-2,CASSLGTGGEKLFF,TGTGCCAGCAGCTTAGGGACAGGGGGGGAAAAACTGTTTTTT
TRBJ1-2,NA,NA,TRBV6-5,CASSYRGDGANGYTF,TGTGCCAGCAGCTACCGAGGGGACGGCGCAAATGGCTACACCTTC
TRBJ2-3,NA,once,TRBV11-3,CASSLGSRGDTQYF,TGTGCCAGCAGCTTAGGGTCACGGGGAGATACGCAGTATTTT
TRBJ2-1,TRBD1,NA,TRBV6-6,CASRQGAQYNEQFF,TGTGCCAGCAGGCAGGGGGCGCAGTACAATGAGCAGTTCTTC
TRBJ1-1,NA,NA,TRBV18,CASSRSGHVNTEAFF,TGTGCCAGCTCACGATCGGGGCATGTGAACACTGAAGCTTTCTTT
TRBJ2-3,TRBD2,NA,TRBV29-1,CSVHSGRQTDTQYF,TGCAGCGTTCATAGCGGGAGACAGACAGATACGCAGTATTTT
TRBJ1-1,NA,NA,TRBV5-1,CASSSAPAGTGTEAFF,TGCGCCAGCAGCTCTGCCCCCGCAGGGACGGGCACTGAAGCTTTCTTT
TRBJ2-1,NA,NA,TRBV19,CASSGRGRPYNEQFF,TGTGCCAGCAGCGGTAGGGGGAGACCTTACAATGAGCAGTTCTTC
TRBJ2-6,NA,NA,TRBV18,CASSPLGRRLMSGANVLTF,TGTGCCAGCTCACCACTAGGGAGACGGCTTATGTCCGGGGCCAACGTCCTGACTTTC
TRBJ2-7,TRBD1,few,TRBV6-5,CASSRGQGAYEQYF,TGTGCCAGCAGTCGGGGACAGGGGGCCTACGAGCAGTACTTC
TRBJ2-7,TRBD1,few,TRBV14,CASSYSGRTGGYEQYF,TGTGCCAGCAGCTACTCCGGGCGGACAGGGGGCTACGAGCAGTACTTC
TRBJ1-3,NA,NA,TRBV2,CASRKEAFNTIYF,TGTGCCAGCAGAAAAGAGGCATTCAACACCATATATTTT
TRBJ2-3,NA,NA,TRBV27,CASSLFISGRGPDTQYF,TGTGCCAGCAGTTTATTTATTAGTGGTCGAGGCCCAGATACGCAGTATTTT